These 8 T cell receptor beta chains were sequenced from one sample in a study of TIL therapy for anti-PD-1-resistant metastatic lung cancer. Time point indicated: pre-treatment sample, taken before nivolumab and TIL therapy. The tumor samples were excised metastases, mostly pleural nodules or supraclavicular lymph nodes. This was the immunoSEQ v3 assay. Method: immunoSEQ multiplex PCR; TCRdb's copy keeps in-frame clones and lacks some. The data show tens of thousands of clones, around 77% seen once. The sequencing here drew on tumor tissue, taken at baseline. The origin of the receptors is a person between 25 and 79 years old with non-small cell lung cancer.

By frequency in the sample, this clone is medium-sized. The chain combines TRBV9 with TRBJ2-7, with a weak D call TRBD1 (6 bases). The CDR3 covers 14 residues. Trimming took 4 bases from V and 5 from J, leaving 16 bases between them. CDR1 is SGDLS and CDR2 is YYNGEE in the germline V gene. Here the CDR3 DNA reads TGTGCCAGCAGCCCCAGCGACAGGATAGACGAGCAGTACTTC. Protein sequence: CASSPSDRIDEQYF.

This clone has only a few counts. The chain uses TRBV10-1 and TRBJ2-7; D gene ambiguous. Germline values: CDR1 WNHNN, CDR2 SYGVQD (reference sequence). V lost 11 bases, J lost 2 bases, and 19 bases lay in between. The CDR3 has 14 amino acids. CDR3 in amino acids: CAGSRPESTYEQYF. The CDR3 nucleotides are TGCGCCGGATCAAGACCGGAGAGCACCTACGAGCAGTACTTC.

The CDR3 bases are TGTGCCAGCAGCTTAGTGGAACAGGGATATTCACCCCTCCACTTT. This sequence encodes CASSLVEQGYSPLHF. The genes are TRBV7-2 and TRBJ1-6; perhaps TRBD1 as D (6 bases). This CDR3 has 15 amino acids. Germline CDR1 is SGHTA and CDR2 is FQGNSA. Trimming took off 1 base at V and 8 bases at J, with 12 bases between the two ends.

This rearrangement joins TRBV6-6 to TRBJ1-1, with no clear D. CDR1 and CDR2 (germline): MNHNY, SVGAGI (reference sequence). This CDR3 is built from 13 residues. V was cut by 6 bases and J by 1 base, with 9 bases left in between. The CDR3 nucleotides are TGTGCCAGCAGACAAGGGAGGAACACTGAAGCTTTCTTT. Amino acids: CASRQGRNTEAFF.

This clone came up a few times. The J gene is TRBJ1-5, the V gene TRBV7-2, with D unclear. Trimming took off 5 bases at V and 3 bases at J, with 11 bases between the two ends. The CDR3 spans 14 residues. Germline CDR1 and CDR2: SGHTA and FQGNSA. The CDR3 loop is CASSGLLNNQPQHF. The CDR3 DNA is TGTGCCAGCAGCGGACTTCTTAACAATCAGCCCCAGCATTTT.

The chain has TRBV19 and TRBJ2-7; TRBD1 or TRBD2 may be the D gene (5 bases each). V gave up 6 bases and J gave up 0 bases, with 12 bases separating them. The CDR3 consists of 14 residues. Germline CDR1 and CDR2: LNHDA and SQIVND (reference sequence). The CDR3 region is CASSWDGSSYEQYF. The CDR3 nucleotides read TGTGCCAGTAGCTGGGACGGATCCTCCTACGAGCAGTACTTC.

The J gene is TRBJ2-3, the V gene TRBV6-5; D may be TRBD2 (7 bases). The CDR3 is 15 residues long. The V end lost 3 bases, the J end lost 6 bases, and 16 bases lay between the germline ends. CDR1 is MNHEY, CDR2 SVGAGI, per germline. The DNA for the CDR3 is TGTGCCAGCAGTTATGGGGGGGGGCCATCGGATACGCAGTATTTT. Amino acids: CASSYGGGPSDTQYF.

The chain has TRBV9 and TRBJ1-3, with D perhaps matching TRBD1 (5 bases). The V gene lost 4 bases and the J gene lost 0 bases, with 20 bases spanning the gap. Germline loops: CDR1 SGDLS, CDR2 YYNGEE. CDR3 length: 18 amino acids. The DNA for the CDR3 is TGTGCCAGCAGCCCCCAATCGGGGCTGGGGTTCTCTGGAAACACCATATATTTT. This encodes CASSPQSGLGFSGNTIYF.